This TCR beta chain was recorded in a study of human CD4 T cells and Enterobacteriaceae. The germline V and J ends were trimmed by 6 bases and 3 bases, with 14 bases remaining between them. Per germline, CDR1 SEHNR and CDR2 FQNEAQ (reference sequence). The CDR3 covers 14 residues. Sorting took every CD4+ cell except CD45RA+CCR7+CD95- naive cells, reaching over 95% purity. Before sorting, cells positive for CD8, CD14, CD16, CD56, CD19 or bright CD25 were removed. Method: immunoSEQ multiplex PCR; TCRdb's copy keeps in-frame clones and lacks some. The sample lists 25,000 to 35,000 clones; 80% to 90% were seen once.

The specimen sequenced was memory CD4+ T cells from blood. The genes are TRBV7-9 and TRBJ1-2, with unresolved D. This receptor was obtained from a human donor in good health. The DNA of the CDR3 is TGTGCCAGCAGTCCCGACGGAGGGTACTATGGCTACACCTTC. Protein sequence: CASSPDGGYYGYTF. Complete variable domain (other parts from reference TRBV7-9 and TRBJ1-2): DTGVSQNPRHKITKRGQNVTFRCDPISEHNRLYWYRQTLGQGPEFLTYFQNEAQLEKSRLLSDRFSAERPKGSFSTLEIQRTEQGDSAMYLCASSPDGGYYGYTFGSGTRLTVV.